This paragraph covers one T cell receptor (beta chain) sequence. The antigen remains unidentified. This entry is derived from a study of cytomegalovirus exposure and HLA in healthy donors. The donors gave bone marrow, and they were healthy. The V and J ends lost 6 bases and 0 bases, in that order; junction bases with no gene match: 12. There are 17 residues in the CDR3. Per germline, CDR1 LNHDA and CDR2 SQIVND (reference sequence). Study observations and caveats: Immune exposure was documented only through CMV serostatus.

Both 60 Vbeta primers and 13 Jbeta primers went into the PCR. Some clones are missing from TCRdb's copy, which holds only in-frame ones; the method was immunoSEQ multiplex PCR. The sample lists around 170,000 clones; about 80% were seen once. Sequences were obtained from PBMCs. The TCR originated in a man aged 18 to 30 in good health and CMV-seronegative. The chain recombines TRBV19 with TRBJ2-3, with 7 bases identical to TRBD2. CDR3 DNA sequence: TGTGCCAGTAGGGGGGGGTTCGCCGTATCTAGCACAGATACGCAGTATTTT. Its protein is CASRGGFAVSSTDTQYF.